This T cell receptor beta chain was recovered during a study of T-cell memory formation after mild COVID-19. The study's findings and limits: Contracting CD4+ clones were located mainly in CM and EM, and CD8+ clones in EMRA.

CDR1 and CDR2 (germline): SGHRS, YFSETQ. The length of the CDR3 is 14 residues. Deletions cut 5 bases from V and 4 bases from J, with 15 bases between. Concerning this clonotype itself: Its matching antigen is unknown.

TCRdb re-called the 5' RACE reads through MiXCR, storing one row per CDR3 protein. The table includes 430,000 or so distinct CDR3 sequences, approximately 23% detected once. The sequenced sample consisted of PBMCs or a T cell subset sorted from them (not recorded which). The chain joins TRBV5-1 to TRBJ1-2; D remains ambiguous. This clonotype originated in an adult woman who had mild COVID-19 (a few samples of this study predate the infection). Cell type and time point are not known. CDR3 bases: TGCGCCAGCAGTGATGAGGATCCCACCTATGGCTACACCTTC. This codes for CASSDEDPTYGYTF. The full variable domain, with the rest looked up from reference TRBV5-1 and TRBJ1-2, is KAGVTQTPRYLIKTRGQQVTLSCSPISGHRSVSWYQQTPGQGLQFLFEYFSETQRNKGNFPGRFSGRQFSNSRSEMNVSTLELGDSALYLCASSDEDPTYGYTFGSGTRLTVV.